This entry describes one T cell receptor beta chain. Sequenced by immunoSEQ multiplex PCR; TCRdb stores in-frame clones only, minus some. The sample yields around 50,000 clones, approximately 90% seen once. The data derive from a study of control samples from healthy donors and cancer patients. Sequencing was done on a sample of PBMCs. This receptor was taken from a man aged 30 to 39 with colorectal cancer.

The CDR3 nucleotides are TGTGCCAGCAGCTTAGGGACTAGCGCCCGAGAGACCCAGTACTTC. Translating gives CASSLGTSARETQYF. This chain connects TRBV7-2 to TRBJ2-5; 9 bases align to TRBD2. This CDR3 region has 15 residues. The germline CDR1 and CDR2 sequences are SGHTA and FQGNSA. The V gene end was trimmed by 1 base and the J gene end by 4 bases; junction bases not matched to a gene: 4.